The 15 T cell receptor beta chains below come from one sample, sequenced in a study of Tregs in tolerant kidney transplant recipients. The method was immunoSEQ multiplex PCR; TCRdb's version includes in-frame clones alone and lacks a portion of them. The table gives tens of thousands of clones; the top ten clones make up about 0.83% of it. The source material was CD4+ T cells from blood, sampled before the transplant. All receptors come from a human donor who received a combined kidney and bone marrow transplant.

For this clone: The CDR3 goes on 3 residues after the read ends, and that part is filled in from the germline J gene. The chain is built from TRBV19 and TRBJ1-6, with TRBD1 matching over 9 bases. J gave up 8 bases and V 6 bases, and 5 bases lay outside the gene matches. The CDR3 has 14 residues. Germline V lookup: CDR1 LNHDA, CDR2 SQIVND (reference sequence). The CDR3 loop reads CASRNRGRDSPLHF. The CDR3 DNA, read in part, is TGTGCCAGTAGGAACAGGGGGCGCGATTCACCC.

About this clone: The sequence runs out 3 residues before the end of the CDR3; the remainder is reconstructed from the germline J gene. This chain connects TRBV19 to TRBJ2-3; the match to TRBD1 covers 7 bases. CDR3 length: 13 residues. CDR1 LNHDA and CDR2 SQIVND come from the germline V gene (reference sequence). After removal of 6 bases from V and 4 bases from J, the junction contained 4 bases not matched to a gene. The sequenced CDR3 bases are TGTGCCAGTAGAGACAGGGCGGCAGATACG. This gives the protein CASRDRAADT. The full CDR3 protein reads CASRDRAADTQYF. Looking up the rest from reference TRBV19 and TRBJ2-3 gives the full variable domain: DGGITQSPKYLFRKEGQNVTLSCEQNLNHDAMYWYRQDPGQGLRLIYYSQIVNDFQKGDIAEGYSVSREKKESFPLTVTSAQKNPTAFYLCASRDRAADTQYFGPGTRLTVL.

A remark on this clone: The CDR3 goes on 3 residues after the read ends, and that part is filled in from the germline J gene. The chain carries TRBV19 and TRBJ2-1, with 9 bases identical to TRBD1. Germline assignment: CDR1 LNHDA and CDR2 SQIVND (reference sequence). This CDR3 is built from 15 residues. V trimming: 10 bases; J trimming: 2 bases; junction bases outside the gene matches: 9. The CDR3 sequence: CATKGGTGPYNEQFF. Incomplete CDR3 DNA: TGTGCCACTAAAGGGGGGACAGGGCCCTACAATGAG.

Concerning this clone: With the read ending 3 residues before the CDR3 end, the germline J gene is used to fill in that end. The rearrangement links TRBV18 to TRBJ1-3, with unresolved D. Looked up from germline, CDR1 is KGHSH and CDR2 is LQKENI. Trimming shortened V by 5 bases and J by 2 bases, and 7 bases separated the two germline ends. The CDR3 consists of 13 residues. CDR3 bases read: TGTGCCAGCTCAACTATTACTGGAAACACC. This sequence encodes CASSTITGNT. The whole CDR3 protein reads CASSTITGNTIYF.

With regard to this clone: The DNA ends 3 residues before the CDR3 does, and the rest of the CDR3 is filled in from the germline J gene. The chain couples TRBV7-2 to TRBJ2-3, with 10 bases that match TRBD2. This CDR3 has 15 amino acids. J gave up 4 bases and V 7 bases, and 8 bases lay outside the gene matches. CDR1 and CDR2 (germline): SGHTA, FQGNSA. CDR3 DNA, as far as it was read: TGTGCCAGCAAGCGGGCTAGCGGGAGTGCAGATACG. Its protein product is CASKRASGSADT. The entire CDR3 protein is CASKRASGSADTQYF.

As to this clone: From the germline J gene comes the end of the CDR3, since the read stops 3 residues before it. This chain uses TRBV14 with TRBJ1-2; D is possibly TRBD1 (6 bases). CDR1 and CDR2 (germline): SGHDN, FVKESK. The V end lost 4 bases, the J end lost 0 bases, and 12 bases lay between the germline ends. This CDR3 contains 15 residues. The sequenced part of the CDR3 DNA is TGTGCCAGCAGCCTCGGGACACCCACTAACTATGGC. The encoded protein is CASSLGTPTNYG. In full, the CDR3 is CASSLGTPTNYGYTF.

A note on this clone: The CDR3 is cut off 3 residues early in the read; its end comes from the germline J gene. The rearrangement links TRBV7-2 to TRBJ2-3, with 8 positions matching TRBD2. The V segment lost 4 bases and the J segment 6 bases; nucleotides outside the gene matches: 6. The CDR3 loop spans 14 amino acids. CDR1 and CDR2 from the germline V gene are SGHTA and FQGNSA. The DNA read from the CDR3 is TGTGCCAGCAGCTCCGGGACTAGTTCTGATACG. Protein: CASSSGTSSDT. The full-length CDR3 reads as CASSSGTSSDTQYF.

Of note for this clone: The sequence runs out 3 residues before the end of the CDR3; the remainder is reconstructed from the germline J gene. The chain carries TRBV28 and TRBJ1-4, with D perhaps TRBD1 (5 bases). Germline V gives CDR1 MDHEN, CDR2 SYDVKM. The V and J ends lost 1 base and 8 bases respectively, with 17 bases between them. The CDR3 totals 16 residues. The CDR3 protein is CASSLFRTRMSEKLFF. CDR3 DNA, as far as it was read: TGTGCCAGCAGTTTATTCCGGACAAGGATGTCGGAAAAA. Together with reference TRBV28 and TRBJ1-4, the CDR3 gives the full variable domain: DVKVTQSSRYLVKRTGEKVFLECVQDMDHENMFWYRQDPGLGLRLIYFSYDVKMKEKGDIPEGYSVSREKKERFSLILESASTNQTSMYLCASSLFRTRMSEKLFFGSGTQLSVL.

On this clone: The missing CDR3 end, 3 residues past where the read stops, is filled in from the germline J gene. The chain has TRBV10-1 and TRBJ2-3; 12 bases map to TRBD1. Germline V CDR1 and CDR2: WNHNN, SYGVQD (reference sequence). V dropped 8 bases and J dropped 5; count of bases not matched to a gene: 2. The CDR3 has 13 amino acids. The part of the CDR3 DNA that was read is TGCGCCAGCGGGACAGGGGGCATAGATACG. It yields the protein CASGTGGIDT. The whole CDR3 protein reads CASGTGGIDTQYF.

As concerns this clone: Read coverage stops 3 residues before the CDR3 terminus; the germline J gene supplies the remainder. The V call is TRBV7-2, the J call TRBJ1-5; 8 bases are a match to TRBD1. This CDR3 has 15 residues. With V trimmed by 1 base and J by 4 bases, 3 bases remained unmatched. Germline CDR1 SGHTA, CDR2 FQGNSA. The covered CDR3 bases are TGTGCCAGCAGCTTAGGGACAGGGAGAAATCAGCCC. This gives the protein CASSLGTGRNQP. The whole CDR3 sequence is CASSLGTGRNQPQHF.

Concerning this clone: The read terminates 3 residues before the CDR3 end, so the remaining end is supplied by the germline J gene. J is TRBJ2-7 and V is TRBV7-2, with D unresolved. Germline CDR1 is SGHTA and CDR2 is FQGNSA. CDR3 size: 14 residues. Trimming took 6 bases from V and 0 from J, leaving 12 bases between them. The CDR3 is CASRPPQSSYEQYF. The covered CDR3 bases are TGTGCCAGCAGGCCCCCCCAGAGCTCCTACGAG.

Notes on this clone: Read sequence stops 3 residues before the CDR3 end, and the germline J gene provides the missing end. This sequence joins TRBV30 and TRBJ2-3; D assignment may be TRBD1 or TRBD2 (6 bases each). Per germline, CDR1 GTSNPN and CDR2 SVGIG (reference sequence). Deletions cut 8 bases from V and 3 bases from J, with 27 bases between. The CDR3 spans 17 residues. The CDR3 bases that were read are TGTGCCGGGGGCCGCGGGATTTTGGAGATTGGTACAGATACG. Translating it yields CAGGRGILEIGTDT. In full, the CDR3 is CAGGRGILEIGTDTQYF. The full variable domain, in which reference TRBV30 and TRBJ2-3 provide the parts outside the CDR3, is SQTIHQWPATLVQPVGSPLSLECTVEGTSNPNLYWYRQAAGRGLQLLFYSVGIGQISSEVPQNLSASRPQDRQFILSSKKLLLSDSGFYLCAGGRGILEIGTDTQYFGPGTRLTVL.

On this clone: With the read ending 3 residues before the CDR3 end, the germline J gene is used to fill in that end. This chain joins TRBV7-9 and TRBJ1-3; 7 bases match TRBD1. Germline trimming cut 3 bases from V and 0 bases from J; bases unmatched to any gene: 2. The length of the CDR3 is 15 residues. The germline V gene encodes CDR1 SEHNR and CDR2 FQNEAQ (reference sequence). CDR3 sequence reads: CASSLTGISGNTIYF. CDR3 bases read: TGTGCCAGCAGCTTGACAGGGATCTCTGGAAACACC.

A remark on this clone: The CDR3 end lies 3 residues beyond the end of the read and is filled in from the germline J gene. The chain has TRBV2 and TRBJ1-3; 8 bases match TRBD1. CDR3 length: 15 residues. CDR1 is SNHLY, CDR2 FYNNEI, per germline. Losses at the gene ends were 4 bases for V and 6 bases for J; bases not matched to a gene: 8. CDR3 DNA, as far as it was read: TGTGCCAGCAGTGTCTACGGACAGGGTGTAAACACC. It codes for CASSVYGQGVNT. The entire CDR3 is CASSVYGQGVNTIYF.

Note on this clone: The read halts 3 residues ahead of the CDR3 end, with the missing end drawn from the germline J gene. The chain carries TRBV7-2 and TRBJ1-4, with D tentatively TRBD1 (6 bases). The CDR3 spans 14 residues. The V gene's germline CDR1 is SGHTA and CDR2 FQGNSA. The ends were cut back, 1 base at V and 8 bases at J, with 11 bases in the middle. The DNA read from the CDR3 is TGTGCCAGCAGCTTAGGGCAGGGGCCCGAAAAA. Translation: CASSLGQGPEK. The entire CDR3 protein reads CASSLGQGPEKLFF.